The 3 T cell receptor beta chains below come from one sample, sequenced in a study of OX40 agonist ivuxolimab in advanced cancers. This table comes from immunoSEQ multiplex PCR, and its TCRdb copy is limited to in-frame clones, with some not included. Of 65,000 to 90,000 clones listed, around 88% are singletons. The sequences come from CD4+ or CD8+ T cells sorted from blood, collected in a trial of the OX40 agonist ivuxolimab. All receptors derive from an adult with an advanced solid tumor such as melanoma, head and neck, liver or kidney cancer.

V and J are TRBV4-1 and TRBJ1-3, with TRBD1 matching 8 bases. Germline V lookup: CDR1 MGHRA, CDR2 YSYEKL. The ends lost 4 bases at V and 2 bases at J; junction bases unmatched: 13. The length of the CDR3 is 18 residues. The DNA of the CDR3 is TGCGCCAGCAGCCCGACGGGTCGGGCAGGGGGCCCTGGAAACACCATATATTTT. Translation: CASSPTGRAGGPGNTIYF.

V gene TRBV19 combines with J gene TRBJ2-5; possibly TRBD2 for D (6 bases). Germline V lookup: CDR1 LNHDA, CDR2 SQIVND (reference sequence). V lost 5 bases to trimming and J lost 2 bases, with 9 bases between them. There are 13 residues in the CDR3. CDR3 coding DNA: TGTGCCAGTAGTTTAGCGGTGCAAGAGACCCAGTACTTC. Its translation is CASSLAVQETQYF.

CDR3 sequence (DNA): TGTGCCAGCAGCCAAGGGAGGTCGGGATGGAAACTGTTTTTT. Protein product: CASSQGRSGWKLFF. The chain employs TRBV14 and TRBJ1-4, with D unresolved. V dropped 1 base and J dropped 11 bases, with 14 bases sitting between them. Germline CDR1 reads SGHDN; CDR2 reads FVKESK. The CDR3 is 14 amino acids.